This TCR beta chain appears in the sequencing data of a study of T-cell reconstitution after alpha-beta-depleted transplantation in children. The germline CDR1 and CDR2 sequences are SGHTA and FQGNSA. V was shortened by 1 base and J by 3 bases, with 8 bases between the two germline ends. The CDR3 is made up of 14 amino acids. In its sample, this clonotype was seen many times. This sample's TCRbeta library carried unique molecular identifier barcodes. A single record per CDR3 protein comes from TCRdb applying MiXCR to the PCR reads. The table lists about 540,000 distinct CDR3 sequences, 18% of them singletons, with 2.5% to 4% in the top ten.

The specimen comprised PBMCs from the stem cell graft donor, sampled from the stem cell graft. The clonotype originates from a human donor who donated a stem cell graft to a child with acute lymphoblastic leukemia. The J gene is TRBJ2-3, the V gene TRBV7-2; no reliable D call. The CDR3, as DNA: TGTGCCAGCAGCTTAGTTGCAGCTACAGATACGCAGTATTTT. It specifies CASSLVAATDTQYF. The variable domain in full, with the rest retrieved from reference TRBV7-2 and TRBJ2-3, is GAGVSQSPSNKVTEKGKDVELRCDPISGHTALYWYRQSLGQGLEFLIYFQGNSAPDKSGLPSDRFSAERTGGSVSTLTIQRTQQEDSAVYLCASSLVAATDTQYFGPGTRLTVL.